The clone carrying this TCR beta chain showed up many times. Its target is not known. This record belongs to a study of response to subunit inactivated influenza vaccine. Using its own MiXCR run on the RT-PCR reads, TCRdb lists one record per CDR3 protein. The table shows approximately 570,000 distinct CDR3 sequences, with approximately 7.7% occurring only once. The CDR3 contains 13 residues. V was clipped by 5 bases and J by 9 bases, with 16 bases between them. Germline-derived CDR1 and CDR2 are SGHTA and FQGNSA. Study conclusions and caveats: It was the authors' suggestion that each seasonal influenza vaccination recruits few new T cells.

The receptor was derived from a man between 50 and 75 years old who received an inactivated influenza vaccine. The material sequenced was PBMCs from blood, taken less than 30 months after vaccination. The chain carries TRBV7-2 and TRBJ2-5; weak D call: TRBD2 (5 bases). This chain's CDR3 is CASSVGGERPQYF. The CDR3 bases are TGTGCCAGCAGCGTCGGTGGGGAGAGGCCCCAGTACTTC.